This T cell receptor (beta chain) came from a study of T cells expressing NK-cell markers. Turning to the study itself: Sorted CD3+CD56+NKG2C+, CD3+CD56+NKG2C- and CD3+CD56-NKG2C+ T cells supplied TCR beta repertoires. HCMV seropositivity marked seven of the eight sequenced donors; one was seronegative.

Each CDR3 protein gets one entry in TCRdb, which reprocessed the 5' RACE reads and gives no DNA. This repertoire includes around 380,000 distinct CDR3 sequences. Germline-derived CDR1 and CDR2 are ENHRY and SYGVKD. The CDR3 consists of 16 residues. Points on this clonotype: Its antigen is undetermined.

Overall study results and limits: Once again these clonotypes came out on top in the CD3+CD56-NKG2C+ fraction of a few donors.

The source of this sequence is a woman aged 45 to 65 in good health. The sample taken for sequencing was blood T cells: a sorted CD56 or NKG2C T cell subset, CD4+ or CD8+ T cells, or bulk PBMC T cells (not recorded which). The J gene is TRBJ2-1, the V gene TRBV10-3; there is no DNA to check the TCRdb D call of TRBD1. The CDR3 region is CAISDLEGVSYNEQFF.